This TCR beta chain was sequenced in a study of T-cell memory formation after mild COVID-19. Regarding the study as a whole: Contracting clones from day 15 to 85 showed balanced CD4/CD8; later expanders favored CD4+. Chiefly within CM and EM were the contracting CD4+ clones; CD8+ ones were within EMRA. The second-wave clones peaking on day 37 were not confirmed as SARS-CoV-2-specific.

Sample barcodes and UMIs were carried by the TCR alpha and TCR beta cDNA libraries that 5'RACE generated with constant-segment primers. TCRdb redid the calling of the 5' RACE reads with MiXCR, one entry per CDR3 protein. Among hundreds of thousands of distinct CDR3 sequences listed, 25% to 30% were seen once. Trimming removed 2 bases from V and 0 bases from J, with 12 bases in between. Per the germline V gene, CDR1 is SGHAT and CDR2 is FQNNGV. The CDR3 covers 16 residues. In this sample, this clonotype turned up many times. Its antigen is unidentified. This receptor was taken from an adult woman who had mild COVID-19 (a few samples of this study predate the infection). Cell type and time point are not known. The sequenced material came from PBMCs or a T cell subset sorted from them (not recorded which). The V gene is TRBV11-2, the J gene TRBJ2-3, with D unresolved. CDR3 sequence reads: CASSLFGQASTDTQYF. The CDR3 DNA is TGTGCCAGCAGCTTATTCGGGCAGGCTAGCACAGATACGCAGTATTTT.